One TCR beta chain is described in this entry. Using a J-beta primer mix together with a sample-barcoded 5' primer, a second PCR was run for roughly 6 to 12 cycles. MiXCR was run by TCRdb on the 5' RACE reads, yielding one entry per CDR3 protein. The sample includes 800,000 to 950,000 distinct CDR3 sequences, around 29% of them seen just once. V was cut by 0 bases and J by 11 bases, with 16 bases left in between. The length of the CDR3 is 14 residues. Germline CDR1 reads MNHEY; CDR2 reads SMNVEV (reference sequence). The record originates from a study of blood T cells in healthy people across ages. As for the study in general: The capture of about one barcoded beta molecule per two T cells was achieved by template switching.

The same sample was also used in a study of T cells of mothers and their children. That study reports: Each donor was one of three healthy Caucasian mothers or one of their six children.

The chain employs TRBV27 and TRBJ1-1; D not certain. Sequenced input: blood. The source is a woman aged 40-49 years in good health. CDR3 bases: TGTGCCAGCAGTTTATCTAATAGGGTCCGTGAGGCTTTCTTT. As protein: CASSLSNRVREAFF.